These 14 T cell receptor beta chains share one sample of origin, sequenced in a study of OX40 agonist ivuxolimab in advanced cancers. Only in-frame clones appear in the TCRdb table, and some are missing; sequencing was by immunoSEQ multiplex PCR. The sample holds about 49,000 clones; approximately 79% are singletons and the top ten take roughly 7.9%. This sample comprised CD4+ or CD8+ T cells sorted from blood, obtained in a trial of the OX40 agonist ivuxolimab. The source of these receptors is an adult with an advanced solid tumor such as melanoma, head and neck, liver or kidney cancer.

This chain links TRBV29-1 with TRBJ1-5, with 9 nucleotides matching TRBD1. V was clipped by 4 bases and J by 6 bases; unmatched bases: 4. There are 13 residues in the CDR3. From germline, CDR1 is SQVTM and CDR2 ANQGSEA. CDR3 amino acids: CSVATGGGQPQHF. The CDR3 bases are TGCAGCGTTGCCACAGGGGGCGGTCAGCCCCAGCATTTT. Variable domain in full (rest from reference TRBV29-1 and TRBJ1-5): SAVISQKPSRDICQRGTSLTIQCQVDSQVTMMFWYRQQPGQSLTLIATANQGSEATYESGFVIDKFPISRPNLTFSTLTVSNMSPEDSSIYLCSVATGGGQPQHFGDGTRLSIL.

DNA for the CDR3: TGTGCCAGCCGTATAAGACAGGGGGTTACCTATGGCTACACCTTC. Residues: CASRIRQGVTYGYTF. J is TRBJ1-2 and V is TRBV2, with 9 bases matching TRBD1. CDR1 is SNHLY, CDR2 FYNNEI, per germline. Unmatched junction bases numbered 11, after V lost 8 bases and J lost 4 bases. This CDR3 has 15 residues.

V gene TRBV11-2 combines with J gene TRBJ2-7, with 8 bases matching TRBD1. The V gene's germline CDR1 is SGHAT and CDR2 FQNNGV. Unmatched junction bases numbered 1, after V lost 4 bases and J lost 2 bases. The CDR3 extends over 13 amino acids. CDR3 bases: TGTGCCAGCAGCTGGGGACAGGCCTACGAGCAGTACTTC. Translating it yields CASSWGQAYEQYF.

The chain recombines TRBV9 with TRBJ1-2, with 7 bases that match TRBD1. The CDR3 is 14 amino acids. CDR1 and CDR2 (germline): SGDLS, YYNGEE. After removal of 0 bases from V and 5 bases from J, the junction contained 4 bases not matched to a gene. This CDR3 is CASSVAEGAYGYTF. The CDR3 bases are TGTGCCAGCAGCGTAGCAGAGGGGGCTTATGGCTACACCTTC.

The chain carries TRBV6-1 and TRBJ2-3; TRBD1 matches at 8 bases. V lost 8 bases to trimming and J lost 9 bases; unmatched junction nucleotides: 13. CDR1 is MNHNS, CDR2 SASEGT, per germline. The CDR3 is made up of 14 amino acids. The CDR3 DNA follows: TGTGCCAGCCAAGCCCTTACAGGGGGTGGCACGCAGTATTTT. Translating gives CASQALTGGGTQYF.

The chain joins TRBV5-4 to TRBJ1-1; D possibly corresponds to TRBD1 (6 bases). The germline V gene encodes CDR1 SGHNT and CDR2 YYREEE (reference sequence). V dropped 4 bases and J dropped 4 bases, with 23 bases sitting between them. This CDR3 region has 17 residues. The CDR3 is CASSRNPQGIVGTEAFF. The CDR3 nucleotides read TGTGCCAGCAGCAGAAACCCCCAGGGGATTGTGGGCACTGAAGCTTTCTTT.

The V gene is TRBV27, the J gene TRBJ1-2, with 8 bases identical to TRBD1. CDR1 is MNHEY, CDR2 SMNVEV, per germline (reference sequence). Germline trimming cut 8 bases from V and 4 bases from J; bases unmatched to any gene: 6. The CDR3 runs to 13 residues. CDR3 nucleotides: TGTGCCAGCGGACAGGGCACTCTCTATGGCTACACCTTC. Protein: CASGQGTLYGYTF.

This clone was detected a few times. V is TRBV25-1 and J is TRBJ2-6, with D tentatively TRBD1 or TRBD2 (6 bases each). This CDR3 is 17 amino acids long. Trimming took off 1 base at V and 3 bases at J, with 13 bases between the two ends. Germline V gene lookup returns CDR1 MGHDK and CDR2 SYGVNS. The CDR3 DNA reads as TGTGCCAGCAGTGAATTATCGGGGGCGCGTGGGGCCAACGTCCTGACTTTC. This codes for CASSELSGARGANVLTF.

The chain uses TRBV2 and TRBJ2-1; tentatively, D is TRBD2 (6 bases). The CDR3 sequence is 16 residues long. Deletions cut 6 bases from V and 0 bases from J, with 15 bases between. Germline lookup yields CDR1 SNHLY and CDR2 FYNNEI. CDR3 in amino acids: CASRRERALSYNEQFF. The DNA for the CDR3 is TGTGCCAGCAGGAGAGAGCGGGCTCTCTCCTACAATGAGCAGTTCTTC.

This clone was seen a few times. V is TRBV20-1 and J is TRBJ1-1; the D is unclear. Germline CDR1 and CDR2: DFQATT and SNEGSKA (reference sequence). The length of the CDR3 is 11 residues. CDR3 DNA sequence: TGCGGAGGACTGATGAACACTGAAGCTTTCTTT. It translates to CGGLMNTEAFF.

The gene calls are TRBV6-1 and TRBJ1-1; 7 positions agree with TRBD1. The V gene's germline CDR1 is MNHNS and CDR2 SASEGT. The CDR3 runs to 15 residues. The V segment lost 0 bases and the J segment 3 bases; nucleotides outside the gene matches: 4. The CDR3 region is CASSEARDSDTEAFF. The DNA of the CDR3 is TGTGCCAGCAGTGAAGCCAGGGACAGCGACACTGAAGCTTTCTTT.

The chain employs TRBV11-3 and TRBJ2-7, with 12 bases that match TRBD2. The CDR3 loop spans 15 amino acids. Losses at the gene ends were 0 bases for V and 4 bases for J; bases not matched to a gene: 1. Germline CDR1 SGHNT, CDR2 YENEEA. This CDR3 reads CASSLDTSGRYEQYF. In nucleotides, the CDR3 is TGTGCCAGCAGCTTAGATACTAGCGGGAGGTACGAGCAGTACTTC.

This chain uses TRBV10-3 with TRBJ2-7; tentative D call: TRBD2 (6 bases). CDR3 length: 13 amino acids. V lost 7 bases, J lost 3 bases, and 13 bases lay in between. Germline V gene lookup returns CDR1 ENHRY and CDR2 SYGVKD. CDR3 amino acids: CAINSREDYEQYF. DNA for the CDR3: TGTGCCATCAATAGCAGGGAGGACTACGAGCAGTACTTC.

The chain is built from TRBV5-1 and TRBJ2-7; D remains unclear. Trimming left V 2 bases short and J 2 bases short, with 5 bases between. The CDR3 has 12 residues. CDR1 SGHRS and CDR2 YFSETQ come from the germline V gene. The CDR3 here is CASSLGAYEQYF. CDR3 bases: TGCGCCAGCAGCTTAGGTGCCTACGAGCAGTACTTC.